This TCR beta chain is drawn from a study of blood T cell repertoires in COVID-19. Germline V lookup: CDR1 DFQATT, CDR2 SNEGSKA (reference sequence). The CDR3 has 14 residues. V dropped 3 bases and J dropped 6 bases, with 15 bases sitting between them. Methods used by the authors: Estimation of nucleated cell counts relied on the amplification of reference gene primers. TCRdb's table, derived via immunoSEQ multiplex PCR, lists solely in-frame clones and lacks some. Clonal size and the V and J genes are those of that table, whereas D and trimming came from the DNA. The sample shows about 130,000 clones, around 81% of them seen only once.

V usage is TRBV20-1 and J usage is TRBJ1-5, with a possible D match to TRBD1 (5 bases). This clonotype was sampled from a human donor in a cohort sampled during active COVID-19. Sequencing was performed on peripheral blood. CDR3 sequence reads: CSASPGVRSQPQHF. Written as DNA, the CDR3 is TGCAGTGCTAGTCCGGGGGTAAGGTCTCAGCCCCAGCATTTT.